A selection of T cell receptor beta chains follows, all from one sample in a study of cytomegalovirus exposure and HLA in healthy donors. Assay: immunoSEQ multiplex PCR; the TCRdb copy retains only in-frame clones and omits some. The sample records 37,000 or so clones, roughly 80% being singletons. Material for sequencing was PBMCs. The receptor set was obtained from a woman between 40 and 55 years old in good health and CMV-seronegative. Both conserved end residues are part of each CDR3. The D gene is left open where the match is weak. The size entry is marked missing in some rows and otherwise reads once, few, many or a size class.

v_call: TRBV5-6; j_call: TRBJ1-2; clone_size: NA; d_call: NA; cdr3_length: 13; cdr3_nt: TGTGCCAGCAGCTCTCTAGGATACTATGGCTACACCTTC; cdr3_aa: CASSSLGYYGYTF
v_call: TRBV5-7; j_call: TRBJ1-6; clone_size: NA; d_call: TRBD1; cdr3_length: 17; cdr3_nt: TGTGCCAGCAGCTTACTCAGGGGGCGCGGGGGTAATTCACCCCTCCACTTT; cdr3_aa: CASSLLRGRGGNSPLHF
v_call: TRBV14; j_call: TRBJ1-5; clone_size: NA; d_call: NA; cdr3_length: 12; cdr3_nt: TGTGCCAGCAGCCCGTATGATCAGCCCCAGCATTTT; cdr3_aa: CASSPYDQPQHF
v_call: TRBV7-9; j_call: TRBJ2-5; clone_size: NA; d_call: NA; cdr3_length: 13; cdr3_nt: TGTGCCAGCAGCTTGACAGCTAAAGAGACCCAGTACTTC; cdr3_aa: CASSLTAKETQYF
v_call: TRBV2; j_call: TRBJ1-2; clone_size: few; d_call: NA; cdr3_length: 13; cdr3_nt: TGTGCCAGCAGTGTTAGTAACGTCTATGGCTACACCTTC; cdr3_aa: CASSVSNVYGYTF
v_call: TRBV7-9; j_call: TRBJ1-4; clone_size: NA; d_call: NA; cdr3_length: 14; cdr3_nt: TGTGCCAGCAGCTTAGTAGAGGCAGGGGTTAAACTGTTTTTT; cdr3_aa: CASSLVEAGVKLFF
v_call: TRBV19; j_call: TRBJ1-5; clone_size: once; d_call: TRBD1; cdr3_length: 14; cdr3_nt: TGTGCCAGTAGTATAGTCCGGGACAGTGCTCCTCTCCATTTT; cdr3_aa: CASSIVRDSAPLHF
v_call: TRBV18; j_call: TRBJ1-2; clone_size: NA; d_call: TRBD1; cdr3_length: 15; cdr3_nt: TGTGCCAGCTCACCCAGCAGGGGGCAGGACTATGGCTACACCTTC; cdr3_aa: CASSPSRGQDYGYTF
v_call: TRBV9; j_call: TRBJ2-5; clone_size: NA; d_call: TRBD1; cdr3_length: 15; cdr3_nt: TGTGCCAGCAGCGTGACAACAGGGGCCGGGGAGACCCAGTACTTC; cdr3_aa: CASSVTTGAGETQYF
v_call: TRBV18; j_call: TRBJ1-2; clone_size: NA; d_call: NA; cdr3_length: 13; cdr3_nt: TGTGCCAGCTCAGAAGGGAGAGGCTATGGCTACACCTTC; cdr3_aa: CASSEGRGYGYTF
v_call: TRBV7-2; j_call: TRBJ2-2; clone_size: NA; d_call: NA; cdr3_length: 12; cdr3_nt: TGTGCCAGCAGCCCCCAAACCGGGGAGCTGTTTTTT; cdr3_aa: CASSPQTGELFF
v_call: TRBV4-3; j_call: TRBJ1-5; clone_size: NA; d_call: TRBD1; cdr3_length: 14; cdr3_nt: TGCGCCAGCAGCCCAGACAGGGAGGTTCAGCCCCAGCATTTT; cdr3_aa: CASSPDREVQPQHF
v_call: TRBV25-1; j_call: TRBJ1-2; clone_size: NA; d_call: TRBD1; cdr3_length: 13; cdr3_nt: TGTGCCAGCACCCTGACAGGGGGCCTTGGCTACACCTTC; cdr3_aa: CASTLTGGLGYTF
v_call: TRBV10-3; j_call: TRBJ2-7; clone_size: NA; d_call: NA; cdr3_length: 14; cdr3_nt: TGTGCCATCAGACGGACAGGGAGGGTCTACGAGCAGTACTTC; cdr3_aa: CAIRRTGRVYEQYF
v_call: TRBV6-5; j_call: TRBJ2-5; clone_size: few; d_call: NA; cdr3_length: 13; cdr3_nt: TGTGCCAGCAGTTACTCCCTTTCAGAGACCCAGTACTTC; cdr3_aa: CASSYSLSETQYF
v_call: TRBV19; j_call: TRBJ2-1; clone_size: NA; d_call: TRBD1; cdr3_length: 12; cdr3_nt: TGTGCCAGTAGCCACCGGGACAGTTTTTTATTCTTC; cdr3_aa: CASSHRDSFLFF
v_call: TRBV4-1; j_call: TRBJ1-5; clone_size: NA; d_call: NA; cdr3_length: 15; cdr3_nt: TGCGCCAGCAGACGACACAGGGATAGCAATCAGCCCCAGCATTTT; cdr3_aa: CASRRHRDSNQPQHF
v_call: TRBV27; j_call: TRBJ1-1; clone_size: NA; d_call: NA; cdr3_length: 12; cdr3_nt: TGTGCCAGCAGTTTAGGAGATTCCGAAGCTTTCTTT; cdr3_aa: CASSLGDSEAFF
v_call: TRBV25-1; j_call: TRBJ2-1; clone_size: NA; d_call: NA; cdr3_length: 11; cdr3_nt: TGTGCCAGCAGTGAAACCAGAGAGCAGTTCTTC; cdr3_aa: CASSETREQFF
v_call: TRBV4-2; j_call: TRBJ1-2; clone_size: NA; d_call: NA; cdr3_length: 15; cdr3_nt: TGTGCCAGCAGCCACCCCGGACGAGGGTTTGAAGGCTACACCTTC; cdr3_aa: CASSHPGRGFEGYTF
v_call: TRBV25-1; j_call: TRBJ2-1; clone_size: NA; d_call: TRBD2; cdr3_length: 16; cdr3_nt: TGTGCCAGCAGTACGACTAGCGGGGATTACTACAATGAGCAGTTCTTC; cdr3_aa: CASSTTSGDYYNEQFF
v_call: TRBV7-6; j_call: TRBJ2-6; clone_size: NA; d_call: TRBD1; cdr3_length: 19; cdr3_nt: TGTGCCAGCAGCTTAGCCAGGGGACAGCTCAGCTCTGGGGCCAACGTCCTGACTTTC; cdr3_aa: CASSLARGQLSSGANVLTF
v_call: TRBV2; j_call: TRBJ1-6; clone_size: few; d_call: TRBD1; cdr3_length: 16; cdr3_nt: TGTGCCAGCAGAGACCTGGGGACAGTTTATAATTCACCCCTCCACTTT; cdr3_aa: CASRDLGTVYNSPLHF
v_call: TRBV5-4; j_call: TRBJ1-2; clone_size: NA; d_call: NA; cdr3_length: 14; cdr3_nt: TGTGCCAGCAGTCTAAATGGAGGTTCGGGAGGCTACACCTTC; cdr3_aa: CASSLNGGSGGYTF
v_call: TRBV7-9; j_call: TRBJ1-1; clone_size: NA; d_call: NA; cdr3_length: 14; cdr3_nt: TGTGCCAGCAGCTTACGGGGGGAAATCAGCGAAGCTTTCTTT; cdr3_aa: CASSLRGEISEAFF
v_call: TRBV7-8; j_call: TRBJ1-6; clone_size: NA; d_call: NA; cdr3_length: 13; cdr3_nt: TGTGCCAGCAGCTTTTTGAGAGGGCCACCCCTCCACTTT; cdr3_aa: CASSFLRGPPLHF
v_call: TRBV6-6; j_call: TRBJ2-1; clone_size: NA; d_call: NA; cdr3_length: 16; cdr3_nt: TGTGCCAGCAGTTCCCTAGAGGGGGGGAGTTACAATGAGCAGTTCTTC; cdr3_aa: CASSSLEGGSYNEQFF
v_call: TRBV4-3; j_call: TRBJ2-1; clone_size: NA; d_call: TRBD2; cdr3_length: 16; cdr3_nt: TGCGCCAGCAGCCGGGTGCGGGGGGCGTACTACAATGAGCAGTTCTTC; cdr3_aa: CASSRVRGAYYNEQFF
v_call: TRBV2; j_call: TRBJ2-7; clone_size: NA; d_call: TRBD2; cdr3_length: 15; cdr3_nt: TGTGCCAGCAGGCCACGACTAGCGGGGGAGCAGGAGCAGTACTTC; cdr3_aa: CASRPRLAGEQEQYF
v_call: TRBV7-6; j_call: TRBJ1-3; clone_size: NA; d_call: TRBD1; cdr3_length: 17; cdr3_nt: TGTGCCAGCAGCTTAGTCGGGACAGGGGCTACTGGAAACACCATATATTTT; cdr3_aa: CASSLVGTGATGNTIYF
v_call: TRBV6-5; j_call: TRBJ2-1; clone_size: NA; d_call: TRBD2; cdr3_length: 14; cdr3_nt: TGTGCCAGCAGTACGGGAGGGGGGTACAATGAGCAGTTCTTC; cdr3_aa: CASSTGGGYNEQFF
v_call: TRBV7-9; j_call: TRBJ1-2; clone_size: NA; d_call: TRBD1; cdr3_length: 16; cdr3_nt: TGTGCCAGCAGCTTAGCCGGGACAGGGAAACAATATGGCTACACCTTC; cdr3_aa: CASSLAGTGKQYGYTF
v_call: TRBV18; j_call: TRBJ1-3; clone_size: NA; d_call: NA; cdr3_length: 14; cdr3_nt: TGTGCCAGCTCGCTACAGGGAGCTGGAAACACCATATATTTT; cdr3_aa: CASSLQGAGNTIYF
v_call: TRBV6-5; j_call: TRBJ2-1; clone_size: NA; d_call: TRBD2; cdr3_length: 15; cdr3_nt: TGTGCCAGCAGCCCAGCGGGAAGCTCCTACAATGAGCAGTTCTTC; cdr3_aa: CASSPAGSSYNEQFF
v_call: TRBV7-9; j_call: TRBJ1-2; clone_size: NA; d_call: TRBD1; cdr3_length: 13; cdr3_nt: TGTGCCAGCAGCCCCGACAGGGGGATCGGCTACACCTTC; cdr3_aa: CASSPDRGIGYTF
v_call: TRBV7-2; j_call: TRBJ2-5; clone_size: once; d_call: TRBD1; cdr3_length: 13; cdr3_nt: TGTGCCAGCAGCTTAAACAGGGGCAAGACCCAGTACTTC; cdr3_aa: CASSLNRGKTQYF